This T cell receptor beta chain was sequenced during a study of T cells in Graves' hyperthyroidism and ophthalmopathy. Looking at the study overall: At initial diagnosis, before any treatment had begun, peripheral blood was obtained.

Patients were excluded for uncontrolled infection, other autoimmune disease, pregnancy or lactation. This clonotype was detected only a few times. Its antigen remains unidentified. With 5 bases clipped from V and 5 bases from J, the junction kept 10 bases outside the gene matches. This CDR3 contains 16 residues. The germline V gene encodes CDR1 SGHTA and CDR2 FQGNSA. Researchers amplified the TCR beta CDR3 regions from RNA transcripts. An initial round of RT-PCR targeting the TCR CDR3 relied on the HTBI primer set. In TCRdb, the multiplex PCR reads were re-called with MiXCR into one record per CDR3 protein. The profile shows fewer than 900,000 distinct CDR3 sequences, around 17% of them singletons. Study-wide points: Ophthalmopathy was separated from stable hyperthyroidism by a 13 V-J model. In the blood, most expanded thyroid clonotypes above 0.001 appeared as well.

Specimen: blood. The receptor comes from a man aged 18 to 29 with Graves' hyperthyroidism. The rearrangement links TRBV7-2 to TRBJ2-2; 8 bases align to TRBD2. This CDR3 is CASSLKGTRRTGELFF. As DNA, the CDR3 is TGTGCCAGCAGCCTTAAGGGGACTAGGCGAACCGGGGAGCTGTTTTTT.